This passage covers 25 T cell receptor beta chains from one sample sequenced in a study of a mutant IDH1 vaccine in newly diagnosed glioma. Libraries were prepared by immunoSEQ multiplex PCR; TCRdb keeps only in-frame clonotypes and omits some of them. Of about 72,000 clones listed, approximately 81% are singletons. Described time point: week 35, safety follow-up. Every single dose of the vaccine, 300 ug of mutant IDH1 20-mer peptide, came with topical imiquimod. No antigens are known for them. Sequencing was performed on PBMCs, taken from a glioma patient whose treatment included an IDH1 peptide vaccine. The receptors come from a man between 18 and 35 years old with glioma.

The chain uses TRBV6-5 and TRBJ2-1; no clear D. Deletions cut 6 bases from V and 1 base from J, with 13 bases between. The CDR3 sequence is 15 residues long. Per germline, CDR1 MNHEY and CDR2 SVGAGI. The CDR3 coding sequence is TGTGCCAGCAGGGACCCCGGGCCTTCCTACAATGAGCAGTTCTTC. Translation gives CASRDPGPSYNEQFF.

The genes are TRBV4-3 and TRBJ2-2, with D possibly being TRBD1 (5 bases). V was shortened by 1 base and J by 7 bases, with 7 bases between the two germline ends. In germline, CDR1 is LGHNA, CDR2 YSLEER. The CDR3 runs 13 residues. The CDR3 here is CASSQVGDGELFF. The CDR3 bases are TGCGCCAGCAGCCAAGTAGGGGACGGGGAGCTGTTTTTT.

The rearrangement uses TRBV5-5 and TRBJ1-2; TRBD1 matches 9 bases. This CDR3 contains 15 residues. CDR1 is SGHKS and CDR2 is YYEKEE in the germline V gene (reference sequence). V shed 2 bases and J 6 bases; nucleotides not matched to a gene: 8. The CDR3 spells CASSFLPGQGDGYTF. The CDR3 DNA follows: TGTGCCAGCAGCTTCCTCCCGGGACAGGGTGATGGCTACACCTTC. Together with reference TRBV5-5 and TRBJ1-2, the CDR3 gives the full variable domain: DAGVTQSPTHLIKTRGQQVTLRCSPISGHKSVSWYQQVLGQGPQFIFQYYEKEERGRGNFPDRFSARQFPNYSSELNVNALLLGDSALYLCASSFLPGQGDGYTFGSGTRLTVV.

The V and J genes are TRBV5-4 and TRBJ2-5, with TRBD2 matching over 11 bases. The CDR3 covers 17 residues. Germline-derived CDR1 and CDR2 are SGHNT and YYREEE (reference sequence). V lost 1 base and J lost 3; bases outside the gene matches: 8. The CDR3 DNA reads as TGTGCCAGCAGCTTGAGTGGACTAGCGGGTATTAAAGAGACCCAGTACTTC. Its protein product is CASSLSGLAGIKETQYF.

The V gene is TRBV6-6, the J gene TRBJ2-7; TRBD2 is a possible D gene (6 bases). Germline V gene data show CDR1 as MNHNY and CDR2 as SVGAGI (reference sequence). Trimming stripped 10 bases from V and 1 base from J, with 23 bases between. This CDR3 has 16 amino acids. CDR3 protein: CATRRGGAGESYEQYF. The CDR3 DNA reads as TGTGCCACCCGGAGAGGCGGGGCAGGCGAGTCCTACGAGCAGTACTTC.

The rearrangement uses TRBV19 and TRBJ1-1, with D possibly TRBD1 on 5 matching bases. Germline-derived CDR1 and CDR2 are LNHDA and SQIVND (reference sequence). Trimming left V 5 bases short and J 3 bases short, with 10 bases between. The CDR3 loop spans 13 amino acids. CDR3 sequence: CASSGALHTEAFF. The CDR3 DNA sequence: TGTGCCAGTAGTGGGGCACTTCACACTGAAGCTTTCTTT. Filled out from reference TRBV19 and TRBJ1-1, the complete variable domain reads DGGITQSPKYLFRKEGQNVTLSCEQNLNHDAMYWYRQDPGQGLRLIYYSQIVNDFQKGDIAEGYSVSREKKESFPLTVTSAQKNPTAFYLCASSGALHTEAFFGQGTRLTVV.

The V gene is TRBV5-6, the J gene TRBJ2-3, with D tentatively TRBD1 (7 bases). CDR3 length: 17 residues. V was pared by 4 bases and J by 3 bases, with 21 bases between. CDR1 is SGHDT and CDR2 is YYEEEE in the germline V gene. DNA for the CDR3: TGTGCCAGCAGCGCCGGACTCGTTTCAGGGGGGACAGATACGCAGTATTTT. Translated: CASSAGLVSGGTDTQYF.

This chain uses TRBV6-1 with TRBJ1-2; D ambiguous. The CDR3 totals 13 residues. CDR1 MNHNS and CDR2 SASEGT come from the germline V gene. V lost 3 bases and J 8 bases, leaving 13 bases between the germline ends. Here the CDR3 DNA reads TGTGCCAGCAGTGATGTCGGAGGGCAGGGCTACACCTTC. Residues: CASSDVGGQGYTF.

The rearrangement links TRBV7-6 to TRBJ1-1; 8 bases are shared with TRBD1. The germline gives CDR1 SGHVS, CDR2 FNYEAQ. J was trimmed by 4 bases and V by 5 bases; bases with no gene match: 6. The length of the CDR3 is 14 residues. The CDR3 nucleotides read TGTGCCAGCAGCCTCCGACAGGGGACCACTGAAGCTTTCTTT. This sequence encodes CASSLRQGTTEAFF.

The CDR3 nucleotides read TGTGCCAGCAGTTTATCGGCCTCGGTGGGCGGCTGGAATGGCTACACCTTC. Protein product: CASSLSASVGGWNGYTF. V usage is TRBV28 and J usage is TRBJ1-2; D unresolved. The CDR3 is 17 amino acids. CDR1 MDHEN and CDR2 SYDVKM come from the germline V gene. V lost 1 base and J lost 6, with 21 bases in between.

The chain has TRBV4-3 and TRBJ2-7; no firm D call. Trimming removed 0 bases from V and 1 base from J, with 10 bases in between. This CDR3 region has 15 residues. Per the germline V gene, CDR1 is LGHNA and CDR2 is YSLEER. The CDR3 protein is CASSQDDAGSYEQYF. For the CDR3, the DNA is TGCGCCAGCAGCCAAGATGACGCTGGGTCCTACGAGCAGTACTTC.

This rearrangement joins TRBV18 to TRBJ1-1; the D gene is possibly TRBD1 (5 bases). Trimming removed 3 bases from V and 0 bases from J, with 26 bases in between. Per germline, CDR1 KGHSH and CDR2 LQKENI. There are 20 residues in the CDR3. The chain's CDR3 is CASSPRMGTIAAEVNTEAFF. CDR3 bases: TGTGCCAGCTCACCCCGCATGGGGACTATTGCGGCTGAGGTGAACACTGAAGCTTTCTTT.

The chain has TRBV5-1 and TRBJ1-4; TRBD1 matches 12 bases. V was pared by 4 bases and J by 7 bases, with 8 bases of the junction left unmatched. Germline values: CDR1 SGHRS, CDR2 YFSETQ. This CDR3 has 16 amino acids. CDR3 sequence (DNA): TGCGCCAGCAGCACCGGGACAGGGGGCTTGACTGAAAAACTGTTTTTT. This codes for CASSTGTGGLTEKLFF. Supplemented by reference TRBV5-1 and TRBJ1-4, the full variable domain reads KAGVTQTPRYLIKTRGQQVTLSCSPISGHRSVSWYQQTPGQGLQFLFEYFSETQRNKGNFPGRFSGRQFSNSRSEMNVSTLELGDSALYLCASSTGTGGLTEKLFFGSGTQLSVL.

This chain joins TRBV7-2 and TRBJ1-1; no definite D call. V was cut by 5 bases and J by 6 bases, with 13 bases left in between. Germline V gene lookup returns CDR1 SGHTA and CDR2 FQGNSA. This CDR3 comprises 13 residues. The CDR3 is CASSPRGRAEAFF. Here the CDR3 DNA reads TGTGCCAGCAGCCCCCGTGGAAGGGCTGAAGCTTTCTTT.

The chain is built from TRBV30 and TRBJ1-1; the D is unclear. V was clipped by 0 bases and J by 6 bases, with 5 bases between them. The CDR3 spans 11 residues. CDR1 is GTSNPN and CDR2 is SVGIG in the germline V gene (reference sequence). CDR3 in amino acids: CAWSVGPEAFF. The CDR3 bases are TGTGCCTGGAGTGTAGGCCCTGAAGCTTTCTTT.

The chain uses TRBV9 and TRBJ2-7; D possibly corresponds to TRBD2 (7 bases). Trimming stripped 0 bases from V and 6 bases from J, with 13 bases between. The CDR3 contains 14 residues. From germline, CDR1 is SGDLS and CDR2 YYNGEE. The CDR3 here is CASSVGGGPSEQYF. The CDR3, as DNA: TGTGCCAGCAGCGTAGGCGGGGGCCCCTCCGAGCAGTACTTC.

This chain uses TRBV14 with TRBJ2-3; D ambiguous. CDR1 is SGHDN and CDR2 is FVKESK in the germline V gene. Trimming pared 0 bases from V and 2 bases from J, leaving 6 bases between. The CDR3 spans 14 residues. The CDR3 sequence is CASSQDRATDTQYF. In nucleotides, the CDR3 is TGTGCCAGCAGCCAAGATCGGGCCACAGATACGCAGTATTTT. The variable domain in full, with the rest retrieved from reference TRBV14 and TRBJ2-3, is EAGVTQFPSHSVIEKGQTVTLRCDPISGHDNLYWYRRVMGKEIKFLLHFVKESKQDESGMPNNRFLAERTGGTYSTLKVQPAELEDSGVYFCASSQDRATDTQYFGPGTRLTVL.

V gene TRBV7-9 combines with J gene TRBJ2-2; D is undetermined. V lost 5 bases and J lost 1, with 23 bases in between. The CDR3 extends over 19 amino acids. The germline gives CDR1 SEHNR, CDR2 FQNEAQ (reference sequence). CDR3 coding DNA: TGTGCCAGCAGCCGAAGCCTTATCGCAGCTTTGGGGAACACCGGGGAGCTGTTTTTT. Its translation: CASSRSLIAALGNTGELFF.

The chain uses TRBV7-6 and TRBJ1-5; D is unresolved. The V gene's germline CDR1 is SGHVS and CDR2 FNYEAQ. The CDR3 extends over 16 amino acids. V lost 1 base, J lost 6 bases, and 16 bases lay in between. The CDR3 reads CASSLGEEAAGQPQHF. The CDR3 DNA is TGTGCCAGCAGCTTAGGCGAGGAAGCGGCGGGTCAGCCCCAGCATTTT.

The chain combines TRBV13 with TRBJ2-7; the D gene could be TRBD1 or TRBD2 (5 bases each). V was cut by 5 bases and J by 4 bases, with 12 bases left in between. The CDR3 has 13 amino acids. Looked up from germline, CDR1 is PRHDT and CDR2 is FYEKMQ (reference sequence). This chain's CDR3 is CASSAEGSYEQYF. For the CDR3, the DNA is TGTGCCAGCAGCGCCGAGGGGAGTTACGAGCAGTACTTC.

This clone was counted between two and nine times. The J gene is TRBJ1-1, the V gene TRBV15; 9 bases are shared with TRBD1. CDR1 and CDR2 (germline): LNHNV, YYDKDF (reference sequence). The CDR3 is 15 amino acids. Trimming took 2 bases from V and 8 from J; bases not matched to a gene: 9. The CDR3 sequence: CATSRTPDTGGEAFF. CDR3 DNA: TGTGCCACCAGCAGAACCCCGGATACAGGGGGCGAAGCTTTCTTT. The whole variable domain, remainder taken from reference TRBV15 and TRBJ1-1, is DAMVIQNPRYQVTQFGKPVTLSCSQTLNHNVMYWYQQKSSQAPKLLFHYYDKDFNNEADTPDNFQSRRPNTSFCFLDIRSPGLGDTAMYLCATSRTPDTGGEAFFGQGTRLTVV.

The chain has TRBV4-3 and TRBJ1-1; D is unclear. V was trimmed by 3 bases and J by 7 bases, leaving 12 bases between them. The CDR3 contains 13 residues. Germline CDR1 LGHNA, CDR2 YSLEER. CDR3 bases: TGCGCCAGCAGCCATGGAACAAAGGATGAAGCTTTCTTT. This gives the protein CASSHGTKDEAFF.

This chain connects TRBV10-3 to TRBJ1-5, with D tentatively TRBD1 (5 bases). V gave up 6 bases and J gave up 0 bases, with 6 bases separating them. Germline CDR1 reads ENHRY; CDR2 reads SYGVKD. The CDR3 is 13 amino acids. CDR3 coding DNA: TGTGCCATCAGAGGGGTTAGCAATCAGCCCCAGCATTTT. Its protein is CAIRGVSNQPQHF.

The count of this clone is one. This chain connects TRBV11-2 to TRBJ1-2, with 8 bases identical to TRBD1. The J segment lost 7 bases and the V segment lost 5 bases, leaving 12 bases of the junction unmatched. The CDR3 extends over 15 amino acids. Germline values: CDR1 SGHAT, CDR2 FQNNGV. The CDR3 coding sequence is TGTGCCAGCAGCAGCCAACTGACAGGGGAGGGTGGCTACACCTTC. Amino acids: CASSSQLTGEGGYTF.

The J gene is TRBJ2-1, the V gene TRBV27, with D perhaps assigned TRBD1 or TRBD2 (5 bases each). The CDR3 contains 12 residues. CDR1 MNHEY and CDR2 SMNVEV come from the germline V gene (reference sequence). The germline V and J ends were trimmed by 5 bases and 14 bases, with 16 bases remaining between them. The CDR3 sequence: CASSLVGGREFF. Written as DNA, the CDR3 is TGTGCCAGCAGTCTCGTTGGGGGTAGGGAGTTCTTC.